Listed below are T cell receptor beta chains from one sample, sequenced in a study of tumor and adjacent non-tumor tissue in lung cancer. TCRdb re-called the multiplex PCR reads through MiXCR, storing one row per CDR3 protein. The sample comprises 200,000 or so distinct CDR3 sequences, about 76% of which are singletons, and less than 25% rests with the top ten. Sequencing used lung tumor tissue. These receptor sequences come from a man aged 60-69 years with non-small cell lung cancer. Both conserved end residues are part of each CDR3. D genes are given only for firm matches. Not all rows give a size; the values are once, few, many and, for expanded clones, a class.

TRBV20-1,TRBD1,TRBJ1-5,few,CSATGQTNQPQHF,TGCAGTGCTACGGGACAGACTAATCAGCCCCAGCATTTT
TRBV12-3/TRBV12-4,-,TRBJ2-7,-,CTSSPGTFFYEQYF,TGTACCAGCAGTCCTGGGACTTTTTTCTACGAGCAGTACTTC
TRBV20-1,TRBD2,TRBJ2-3,-,CSASYPGGLFTDTLYF,TGCAGTGCTAGTTACCCGGGGGGGCTGTTCACAGATACGCTGTATTTT
TRBV20-1,-,TRBJ1-5,-,CSARAQEDQPQHF,TGCAGTGCTAGAGCACAGGAGGACCAGCCACAACATTTT
TRBV5-8,-,TRBJ1-1,few,CASSFPPDPNTEAFF,TGTGCCAGCAGCTTCCCGCCCGACCCGAACACTGAAGCTTTCTTT
TRBV18,-,TRBJ1-5,-,CASSPVGQGWIRTNQPQHF,TGTGCCAGCTCACCAGTGGGGCAGGGGTGGATTAGGACCAATCAGCCCCAGCATTTT
TRBV6-5,TRBD1,TRBJ2-5,once,CASSNGDRGGETQYF,TGTGCCAGCAGTAACGGGGACAGGGGAGGGGAGACCCAGTACTTC
TRBV6-1,-,TRBJ1-1,medium-sized,CASSEGSGKGFAEAFF,TGTGCCAGCAGTGAAGGGTCGGGGAAGGGTTTCGCTGAAGCTTTCTTT
TRBV4-3,-,TRBJ2-1,-,CARSLERAQTYKEQFF,TGCGCCAGGAGCCTAGAACGAGCACAAACCTACAAGGAGCAGTTCTTC
TRBV20-1,-,TRBJ2-5,many,CSARRDSQETQYF,TGCAGTGCTAGGAGGGACTCCCAAGAGACCCAGTACTTC
TRBV20-1,-,TRBJ1-5,-,CRARATTGHSNQPQHF,TGCAGAGCTAGAGCTACGACAGGCCATAGCAATCAGCCCCAGCATTTT
TRBV6-5,-,TRBJ1-2,-,CVRSWIGGPDYGYTF,TGTGTCAGGAGTTGGATCGGGGGTCCCGACTATGGCTACACCTTC
TRBV28,-,TRBJ1-4,few,CASSFSGEKLFF,TGTGCCAGCAGTTTCTCTGGGGAAAAACTGTTTTTT
TRBV6-5,-,TRBJ2-7,-,CASSSSVSYEQYF,TGTGCCAGCAGCTCCTCGGTCTCCTACGAGCAGTACTTC
TRBV6-6,TRBD1,TRBJ1-4,-,CPSRLQGVNEKLFF,TGTCCCAGTAGGTTGCAGGGGGTTAATGAAAAACTGTTTTTT
TRBV6-5,-,TRBJ1-2,-,CASSPSPLASADNYGYTF,TGCGCCAGCAGTCCCTCGCCCCTCGCTTCCGCCGACAACTATGGCTACACCTTC
TRBV5-1,TRBD2,TRBJ2-1,-,CASSWGTNNEQFF,TGCGCCAGCAGCTGGGGGACTAACAATGAGCAGTTCTTC
TRBV4-1,-,TRBJ2-5,-,CTISQGPTSQETQYF,TGCACCATCAGCCAAGGACCCACATCCCAAGAGACCCAGTACTTC
TRBV20-1,-,TRBJ2-5,-,CSARLALTSETQNF,TGCAGTGCTAGACTCGCCCTCACCTCGGAGACCCAGAACTTT
TRBV11-3,-,TRBJ1-3,once,CVSSLAFAHTIYF,TGTGTCAGCAGCTTAGCTTTTGCCCACACCATATATTTT
TRBV12-3/TRBV12-4,TRBD1,TRBJ1-2,-,CASTGQKGGGLHGYTF,TGTGCCAGCACCGGGCAAAAGGGAGGGGGCCTACATGGCTACACCTTC
TRBV20-1,TRBD2,TRBJ2-3,once,CARDAAGPVDTQYF,TGTGCTAGGGATGCAGCGGGACCCGTAGATACGCAGTATTTT
TRBV24-1,TRBD1,TRBJ2-1,few,CATSDPDREEEQFF,TGTGCCACCAGTGATCCCGACAGGGAAGAGGAGCAGTTCTTC
TRBV11-3,-,TRBJ2-7,-,CASSLAGIAISYEQYF,TGTGCCAGCAGCTTAGCCGGGATTGCCATCTCCTACGAGCAGTACTTC
TRBV29-1,-,TRBJ2-7,few,CSIQGVWAPELYF,TGCAGCATTCAGGGAGTTTGGGCTCCCGAGCTGTACTTC
TRBV4-1,-,TRBJ2-7,few,CASSQAGVRGLYEQYF,TGCGCCAGCAGCCAGGCCGGGGTCCGGGGCCTCTACGAGCAGTACTTC
TRBV4-1,TRBD2,TRBJ2-4,-,CTSSQEGLAGGRDIQYF,TGCACCAGCAGCCAAGAAGGGCTAGCGGGGGGTCGCGATATTCAGTACTTC
TRBV29-1,-,TRBJ1-1,-,CSTQEGETEAFF,TGCAGCACCCAAGAGGGGGAAACTGAGGCCTTCTTT
TRBV11-2,-,TRBJ2-7,-,CASSLTWGSSYERYF,TGTGCCAGCAGCTTAACGTGGGGGAGCTCCTACGAGCGGTACTTC
TRBV7-9,-,TRBJ2-2,-,CASSSQGETGELFF,TGTGCCAGCAGCTCTCAGGGTGAGACCGGGGAGCTGTTTTTT
TRBV18,-,TRBJ2-7,-,CASSPPQTEQYF,TGTGCCAGCTCACCACCACAGACCGAGCAGTACTTC
TRBV5-4,-,TRBJ2-6,-,CASSLPLASSGANVLTF,TGTGCCAGCAGCTTACCGCTCGCCAGCTCTGGGGCCAACGTCCTGACTTTC
TRBV20-1,-,TRBJ2-7,many,CSARWGSYEQYF,TGCAGTGCTAGATGGGGCTCCTACGAGCAGTACTTC
TRBV11-2,TRBD1,TRBJ2-7,-,CASSLWTGLSFEQYF,TGTGCCAGCAGCTTATGGACAGGGTTATCTTTCGAGCAGTACTTC
TRBV29-1,-,TRBJ1-2,-,CSALLTRDIVFNNYGYTF,TGCAGCGCACTCTTAACCCGGGACATTGTATTCAATAACTATGGCTACACCTTC
TRBV6-6,-,TRBJ1-1,-,CASSYSLGRWRLNTEAFF,TGTGCCAGCAGTTACTCGTTGGGCAGGTGGCGGTTGAACACTGAAGCTTTCTTT
TRBV11-2,TRBD1,TRBJ2-7,-,CVSSLGSGGGYEQYF,TGTGTCAGCAGCTTAGGTTCAGGGGGCGGGTACGAGCAGTACTTC
TRBV6-5,-,TRBJ2-2,-,CASRGVTGSTVELFF,TGTGCCAGCAGGGGGGTCACAGGATCCACCGTGGAGCTGTTTTTT
TRBV20-1,TRBD1,TRBJ1-5,once,CCARATGESQPQHF,TGCTGTGCTAGAGCGACAGGGGAATCGCAGCCCCAGCATTTT
TRBV11-3,-,TRBJ2-7,-,CSSSLNQLTYEQYF,TGTTCCAGCAGCTTAAATCAGCTTACCTACGAGCAGTACTTC
TRBV20-1,-,TRBJ2-5,many,CSAIQGSETQYF,TGCAGTGCTATACAGGGATCAGAGACCCAGTACTTC
TRBV6-4,-,TRBJ2-2,-,CASSTSQGSNTGELFF,TGTGCCAGCAGTACCTCACAGGGTTCGAACACCGGGGAGCTGTTTTTT
TRBV28,-,TRBJ2-3,few,CASSPPGYTQYF,TGTGCCAGCAGTCCCCCGGGATATACGCAGTATTTT
TRBV12-3/TRBV12-4,TRBD1,TRBJ1-5,few,CASSSTGEGQPQHF,TGTGCCAGCAGTTCGACAGGGGAGGGTCAGCCCCAGCATTTT
TRBV28,-,TRBJ1-5,-,CASSPAGLSADTQHF,TGTGCCAGCAGTCCCGCGGGCCTTAGCGCAGATACGCAGCATTTT
TRBV6-1,TRBD2,TRBJ2-3,many,CASALAGGRGDTQYF,TGTGCCAGCGCCCTAGCGGGAGGCCGGGGAGATACGCAGTATTTT
TRBV7-8,-,TRBJ1-3,-,CASSISSGNTIYF,TGTGCCAGCAGCATTAGTTCTGGAAACACCATATATTTT
TRBV7-9,-,TRBJ2-3,-,CASSLGTDPYTDMQYF,TGTGCCAGCAGCTTAGGAACAGATCCGTACACAGATATGCAGTATTTT
TRBV4-3,-,TRBJ1-1,-,CASSQDVPCSSGTEAFF,TGTGCCAGTAGCCAAGACGTTCCATGCAGTTCGGGCACTGAAGCTTTCTTT